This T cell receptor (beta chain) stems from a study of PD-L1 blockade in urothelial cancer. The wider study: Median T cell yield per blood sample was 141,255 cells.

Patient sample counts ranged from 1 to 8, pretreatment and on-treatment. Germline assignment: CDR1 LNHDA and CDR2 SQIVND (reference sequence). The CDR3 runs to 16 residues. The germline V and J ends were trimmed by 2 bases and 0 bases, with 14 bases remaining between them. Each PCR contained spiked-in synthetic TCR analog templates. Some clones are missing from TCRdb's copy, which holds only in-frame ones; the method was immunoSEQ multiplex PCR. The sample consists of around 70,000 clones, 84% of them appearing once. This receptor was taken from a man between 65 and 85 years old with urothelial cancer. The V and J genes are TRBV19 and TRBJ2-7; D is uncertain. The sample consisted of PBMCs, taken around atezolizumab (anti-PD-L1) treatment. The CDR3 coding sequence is TGTGCCAGTAGTATAAGTGGTGCATCGGGCTCCTACGAGCAGTACTTC. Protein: CASSISGASGSYEQYF.